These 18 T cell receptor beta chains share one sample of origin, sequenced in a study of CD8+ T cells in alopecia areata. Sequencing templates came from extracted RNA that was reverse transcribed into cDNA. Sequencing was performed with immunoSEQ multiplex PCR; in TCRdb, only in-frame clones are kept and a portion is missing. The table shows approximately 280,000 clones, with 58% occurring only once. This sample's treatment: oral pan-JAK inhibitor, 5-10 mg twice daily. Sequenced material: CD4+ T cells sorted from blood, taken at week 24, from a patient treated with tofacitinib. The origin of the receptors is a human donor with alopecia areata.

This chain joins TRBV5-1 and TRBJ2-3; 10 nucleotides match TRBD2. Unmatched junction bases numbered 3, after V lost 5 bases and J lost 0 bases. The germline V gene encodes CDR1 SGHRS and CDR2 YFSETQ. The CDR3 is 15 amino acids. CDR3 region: CASRILAGSTDTQYF. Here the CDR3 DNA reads TGCGCCAGCAGGATACTAGCGGGGAGCACAGATACGCAGTATTTT.

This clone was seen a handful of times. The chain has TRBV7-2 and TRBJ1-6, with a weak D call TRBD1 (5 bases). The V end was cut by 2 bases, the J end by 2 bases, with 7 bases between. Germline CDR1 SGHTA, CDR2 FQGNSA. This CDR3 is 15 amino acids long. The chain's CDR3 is CASSLPGAYNSPLHF. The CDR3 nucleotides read TGTGCCAGCAGCTTACCGGGGGCCTATAATTCACCCCTCCACTTT.

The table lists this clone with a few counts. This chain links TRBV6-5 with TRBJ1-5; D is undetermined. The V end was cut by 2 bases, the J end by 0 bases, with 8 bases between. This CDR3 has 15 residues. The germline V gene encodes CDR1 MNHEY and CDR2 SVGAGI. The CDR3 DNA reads TGTGCCAGCAGTTACGGAGGGAATAGCAATCAGCCCCAGCATTTT. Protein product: CASSYGGNSNQPQHF.

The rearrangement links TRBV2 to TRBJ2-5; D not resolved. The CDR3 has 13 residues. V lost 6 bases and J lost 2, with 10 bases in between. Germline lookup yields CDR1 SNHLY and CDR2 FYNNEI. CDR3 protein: CASRLDGQETQYF. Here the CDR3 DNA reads TGTGCCAGCAGATTGGACGGTCAAGAGACCCAGTACTTC.

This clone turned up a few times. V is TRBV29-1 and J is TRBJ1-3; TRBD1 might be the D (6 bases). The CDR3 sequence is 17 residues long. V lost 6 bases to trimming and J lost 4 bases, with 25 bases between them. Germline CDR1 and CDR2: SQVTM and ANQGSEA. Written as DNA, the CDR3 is TGCAGCGTCGTCCCTCGGACAGAATACAACTTAGGAAACACCATATATTTT. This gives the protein CSVVPRTEYNLGNTIYF. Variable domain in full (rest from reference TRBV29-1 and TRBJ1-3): SAVISQKPSRDICQRGTSLTIQCQVDSQVTMMFWYRQQPGQSLTLIATANQGSEATYESGFVIDKFPISRPNLTFSTLTVSNMSPEDSSIYLCSVVPRTEYNLGNTIYFGEGSWLTVV.

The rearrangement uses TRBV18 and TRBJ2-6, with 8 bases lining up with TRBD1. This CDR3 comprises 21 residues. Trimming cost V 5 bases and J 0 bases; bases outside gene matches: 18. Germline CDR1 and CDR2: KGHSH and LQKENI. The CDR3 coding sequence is TGTGCCAGCTCATCCGACCACCGGGACAGGTGGTGGCTCTCTGGGGCCAACGTCCTGACTTTC. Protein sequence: CASSSDHRDRWWLSGANVLTF.

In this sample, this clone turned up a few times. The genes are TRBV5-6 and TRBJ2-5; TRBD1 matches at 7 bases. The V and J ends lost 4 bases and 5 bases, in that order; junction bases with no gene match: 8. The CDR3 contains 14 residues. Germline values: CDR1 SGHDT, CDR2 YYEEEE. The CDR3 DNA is TGTGCCAGCAGCACCAGACAGGGTCGGGAGACCCAGTACTTC. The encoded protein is CASSTRQGRETQYF. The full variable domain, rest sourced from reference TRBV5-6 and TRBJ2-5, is DAGVTQSPTHLIKTRGQQVTLRCSPKSGHDTVSWYQQALGQGPQFIFQYYEEEERQRGNFPDRFSGHQFPNYSSELNVNALLLGDSALYLCASSTRQGRETQYFGPGTRLLVL.

CDR3 sequence reads: CASSRGAANPAQHF. CDR3 nucleotide sequence: TGCGCCAGCAGCCGAGGCGCTGCCAATCCCGCCCAGCATTTT. This rearrangement joins TRBV4-1 to TRBJ1-5; D unclear. Trimming took off 4 bases at V and 11 bases at J, with 18 bases between the two ends. The CDR3 sequence is 14 residues long. Germline V lookup: CDR1 MGHRA, CDR2 YSYEKL.

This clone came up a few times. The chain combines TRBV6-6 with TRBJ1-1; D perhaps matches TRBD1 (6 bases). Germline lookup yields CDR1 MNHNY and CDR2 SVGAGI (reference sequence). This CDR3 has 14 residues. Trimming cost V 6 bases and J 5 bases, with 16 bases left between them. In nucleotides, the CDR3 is TGTGCCAGCAGAACACCACAGGGAATAACTGAAGCTTTCTTT. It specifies CASRTPQGITEAFF.

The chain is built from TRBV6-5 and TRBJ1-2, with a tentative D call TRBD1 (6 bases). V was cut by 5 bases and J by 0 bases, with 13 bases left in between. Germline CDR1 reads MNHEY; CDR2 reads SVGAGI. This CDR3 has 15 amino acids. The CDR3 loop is CASSKTGISNYGYTF. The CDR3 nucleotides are TGTGCCAGCAGTAAAACAGGGATCTCTAACTATGGCTACACCTTC.

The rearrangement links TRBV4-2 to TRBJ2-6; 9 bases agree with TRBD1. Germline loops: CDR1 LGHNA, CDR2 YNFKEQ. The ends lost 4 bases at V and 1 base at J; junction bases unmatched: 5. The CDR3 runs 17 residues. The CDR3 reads CASSRGQGNSGANVLTF. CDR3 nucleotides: TGTGCCAGCAGCCGGGGACAGGGAAATTCTGGGGCCAACGTCCTGACTTTC.

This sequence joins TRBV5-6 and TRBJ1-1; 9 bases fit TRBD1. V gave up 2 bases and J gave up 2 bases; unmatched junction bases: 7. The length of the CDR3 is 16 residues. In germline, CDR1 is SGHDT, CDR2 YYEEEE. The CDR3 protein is CASSFTGGNLNTEAFF. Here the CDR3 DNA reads TGTGCCAGCAGCTTTACAGGGGGCAATCTAAACACTGAAGCTTTCTTT.

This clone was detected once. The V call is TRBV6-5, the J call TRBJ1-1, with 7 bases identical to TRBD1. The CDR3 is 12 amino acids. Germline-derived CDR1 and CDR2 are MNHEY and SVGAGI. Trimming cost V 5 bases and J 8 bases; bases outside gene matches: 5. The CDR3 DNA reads TGTGCCAGCAGTGACAGGGTCTCGGAAGCTTTCTTT. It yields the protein CASSDRVSEAFF.

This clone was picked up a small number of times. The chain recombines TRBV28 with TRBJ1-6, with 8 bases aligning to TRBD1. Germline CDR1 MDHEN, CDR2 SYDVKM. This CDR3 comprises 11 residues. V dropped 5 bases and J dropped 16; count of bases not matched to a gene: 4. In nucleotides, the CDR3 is TGTGCCAGCAGTCCCGGACAGGGACTCCACTTT. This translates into CASSPGQGLHF. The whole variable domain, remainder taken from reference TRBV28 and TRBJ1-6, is DVKVTQSSRYLVKRTGEKVFLECVQDMDHENMFWYRQDPGLGLRLIYFSYDVKMKEKGDIPEGYSVSREKKERFSLILESASTNQTSMYLCASSPGQGLHFGNGTRLTVT.

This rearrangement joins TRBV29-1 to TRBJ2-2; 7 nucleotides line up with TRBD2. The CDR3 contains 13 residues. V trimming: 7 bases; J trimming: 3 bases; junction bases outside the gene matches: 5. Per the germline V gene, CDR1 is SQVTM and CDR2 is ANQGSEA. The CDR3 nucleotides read TGCAGCGCCCACCGGGGGGACACCGGGGAGCTGTTTTTT. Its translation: CSAHRGDTGELFF.

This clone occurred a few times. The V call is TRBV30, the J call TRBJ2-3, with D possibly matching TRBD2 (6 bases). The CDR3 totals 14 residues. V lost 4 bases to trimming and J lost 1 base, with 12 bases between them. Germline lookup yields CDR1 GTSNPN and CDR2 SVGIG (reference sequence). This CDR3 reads CAWNSQRGTDTQYF. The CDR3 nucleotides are TGTGCCTGGAACAGCCAGCGGGGCACAGATACGCAGTATTTT.

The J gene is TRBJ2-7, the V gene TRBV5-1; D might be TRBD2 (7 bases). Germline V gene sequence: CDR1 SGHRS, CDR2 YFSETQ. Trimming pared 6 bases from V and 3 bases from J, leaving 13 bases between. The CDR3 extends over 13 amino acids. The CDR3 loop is CASNSGGGYEQYF. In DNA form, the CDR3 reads TGCGCCAGCAACTCGGGGGGCGGCTACGAGCAGTACTTC.

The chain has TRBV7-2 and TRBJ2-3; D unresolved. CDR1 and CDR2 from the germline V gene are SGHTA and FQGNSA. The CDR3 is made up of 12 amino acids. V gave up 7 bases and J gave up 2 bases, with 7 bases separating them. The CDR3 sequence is CASNPYTDTQYF. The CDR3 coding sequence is TGTGCCAGCAACCCCTACACAGATACGCAGTATTTT.